These T cell receptor beta chains were read from a single sample in a study of T-cell memory formation after mild COVID-19. A single record per CDR3 protein comes from TCRdb applying MiXCR to the 5' RACE reads. This repertoire shows roughly 190,000 distinct CDR3 sequences, roughly 30% found once; its top ten account for roughly 10%. The sequencing sample was made of PBMCs or a T cell subset sorted from them (not recorded which). Receptors were obtained from an adult woman who had mild COVID-19 (a few samples of this study predate the infection). Cell type and time point are not known. Each CDR3 is given with its conserved first and last residue. D genes are given only for firm matches. Clone size appears in some rows only: once, few, many, or a class for an expanded clone.

V gene: TRBV10-3
J gene: TRBJ2-5
D gene: -
clone size: few
CDR3 protein: CAISPGTPQETQYF
CDR3 DNA: TGTGCCATCAGCCCCGGGACTCCGCAAGAGACCCAGTACTTC

V gene: TRBV12-3/TRBV12-4
J gene: TRBJ1-1
D gene: -
clone size: few
CDR3 protein: CASSLTGYTEAFF
CDR3 DNA: TGTGCCAGCAGTTTAACGGGTTACACTGAAGCTTTCTTT

V gene: TRBV20-1
J gene: TRBJ1-3
D gene: -
clone size: few
CDR3 protein: CSASGATGYGNTIYF
CDR3 DNA: TGCAGTGCTAGTGGAGCCACAGGGTACGGAAACACCATATATTTT

V gene: TRBV7-8
J gene: TRBJ1-6
D gene: -
clone size: once
CDR3 protein: CASSLVGDSPLHF
CDR3 DNA: TGTGCCAGCAGCTTAGTTGGGGATTCACCCCTCCACTTT

V gene: TRBV30
J gene: TRBJ2-7
D gene: TRBD2
clone size: few
CDR3 protein: CAWSVGAGGGAREQYF
CDR3 DNA: TGTGCCTGGAGTGTCGGAGCAGGCGGGGGGGCAAGGGAGCAGTACTTC

V gene: TRBV5-6
J gene: TRBJ2-1
D gene: TRBD2
clone size: -
CDR3 protein: CASSSAGVYNEQFF
CDR3 DNA: TGTGCCAGCAGCTCAGCGGGGGTTTACAATGAGCAGTTCTTC

V gene: TRBV29-1
J gene: TRBJ1-2
D gene: -
clone size: -
CDR3 protein: CSVGGSLRYGYTF
CDR3 DNA: TGCAGCGTGGGGGGGTCTCTGAGATATGGCTACACCTTC

V gene: TRBV4-2
J gene: TRBJ2-2
D gene: -
clone size: -
CDR3 protein: CAWSRIGELFF
CDR3 DNA: TGTGCCTGGAGCCGAATTGGGGAGCTGTTTTTT

V gene: TRBV3-1
J gene: TRBJ2-3
D gene: TRBD1
clone size: few
CDR3 protein: CASSHRQGRWRDTQYF
CDR3 DNA: TGTGCCAGCAGCCACCGACAGGGGCGATGGAGGGATACGCAGTATTTT

V gene: TRBV7-6
J gene: TRBJ2-7
D gene: -
clone size: few
CDR3 protein: CASSLATGTYEQYF
CDR3 DNA: TGTGCCAGCAGCTTAGCAACAGGGACCTACGAGCAGTACTTC

V gene: TRBV12-3/TRBV12-4
J gene: TRBJ2-3
D gene: -
clone size: -
CDR3 protein: CASSPIPDTQYF
CDR3 DNA: TGTGCCAGCAGTCCGATCCCGGATACGCAGTATTTT